The T cell receptor (beta chain) under discussion was sequenced for a study of neoadjuvant anti-PD-1 for oral cavity cancer. For the study at large: Patients mostly received three to four biweekly nivolumab doses at 3 mg/kg before surgery.

Blood cells were analyzed directly, without culture or expansion. Most PBMC samples had around 480 ng input DNA in six replicates. The assay was immunoSEQ multiplex PCR, and TCRdb's table has in-frame clones only and misses some. The sample includes 84,000 or so clones, about four fifths of them seen just once. Germline loops: CDR1 MNHEY, CDR2 SMNVEV (reference sequence). J was trimmed by 5 bases and V by 7 bases; bases with no gene match: 10. The CDR3 runs 15 residues. This clonotype was obtained from a person aged 40 to 85 with oral cavity squamous cell carcinoma. V is TRBV27 and J is TRBJ2-2; 7 bases align to TRBD1. The input for sequencing was PBMCs, taken before nivolumab (anti-PD-1) treatment. The CDR3 DNA reads TGTGCCAGCACCGTCGACAGGGCTCAGACCGGGGAGCTGTTTTTT. Translating it yields CASTVDRAQTGELFF.